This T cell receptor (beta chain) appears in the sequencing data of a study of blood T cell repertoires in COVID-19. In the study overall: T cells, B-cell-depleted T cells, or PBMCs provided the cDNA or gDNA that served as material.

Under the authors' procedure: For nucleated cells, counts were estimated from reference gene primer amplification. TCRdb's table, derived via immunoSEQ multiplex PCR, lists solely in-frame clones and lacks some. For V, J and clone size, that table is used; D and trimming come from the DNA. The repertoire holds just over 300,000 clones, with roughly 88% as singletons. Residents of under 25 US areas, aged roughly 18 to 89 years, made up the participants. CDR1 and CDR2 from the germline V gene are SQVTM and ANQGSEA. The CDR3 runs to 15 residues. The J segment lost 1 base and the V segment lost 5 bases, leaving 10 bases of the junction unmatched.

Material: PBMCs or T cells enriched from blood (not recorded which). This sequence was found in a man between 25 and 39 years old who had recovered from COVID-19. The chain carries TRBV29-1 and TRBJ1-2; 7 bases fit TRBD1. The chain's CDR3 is CSVYGQVDGNYGYTF. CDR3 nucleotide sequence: TGCAGCGTTTACGGACAGGTGGACGGTAACTATGGCTACACCTTC.